This T cell receptor beta chain was documented in a study of TIL therapy for anti-PD-1-resistant metastatic lung cancer. Across the whole study: Half of patients were current or former smokers.

Sample time point: pre-treatment sample, taken before nivolumab and TIL therapy. Tumor tissue came from excised metastases, mostly pleural nodules or supraclavicular lymph nodes. The libraries were made with immunoSEQ v3. The table came from immunoSEQ multiplex PCR; TCRdb's copy has only in-frame clones and leaves some out. The profile shows tens of thousands of clones, over 55% of them singletons. Looked up from germline, CDR1 is SGDLS and CDR2 is YYNGEE. The CDR3 sequence is 16 residues long. Trimming pared 4 bases from V and 6 bases from J, leaving 21 bases between. Source: tumor tissue, taken at baseline. This receptor was taken from a person between 25 and 79 years old with non-small cell lung cancer. This chain links TRBV9 with TRBJ2-3; D may be TRBD2 (5 bases). CDR3 amino acids: CASSLRLLAPGDTQYF. For the CDR3, the DNA is TGTGCCAGCAGCTTAAGGTTGCTAGCCCCTGGGGATACGCAGTATTTT.